These T cell receptor beta chains were read from a single sample in a study of CD8+ T cells in alopecia areata. The protocol was immunoSEQ multiplex PCR, while the TCRdb copy is restricted to in-frame clones and leaves out a portion. The repertoire holds more than 100,000 clones, with approximately 58% as singletons. The sequenced sample was CD4+ T cells sorted from blood, obtained at week 0. Every receptor here comes from a human donor with alopecia areata. Both conserved end residues are part of each CDR3. A D gene is named only where the DNA matches it firmly. Size values are once, few and many counts, or a class for expanded clones, and some rows have none.

j_gene: TRBJ2-2; abundance: -; v_gene: TRBV7-8; d_gene: TRBD2; CDR3nt: TGTGCCAGCAGCGTCAGCGGGGGGGCCTCCGGGGAGCTGTTTTTT; CDR3aa: CASSVSGGASGELFF
j_gene: TRBJ2-1; abundance: -; v_gene: TRBV27; d_gene: TRBD2; CDR3nt: TGTGCCAGCATCGGACTAGCGGGATACAATGAGCAGTTCTTC; CDR3aa: CASIGLAGYNEQFF
j_gene: TRBJ2-3; abundance: few; v_gene: TRBV4-1; d_gene: -; CDR3nt: TGCGCCAGCAGCAGAGGACAGCACACAGATACGCAGTATTTT; CDR3aa: CASSRGQHTDTQYF
j_gene: TRBJ2-5; abundance: once; v_gene: TRBV11-3; d_gene: TRBD2; CDR3nt: TGTGCCAGCAGCTCCGGGGGGGTGGAGGAGACCCAGTACTTC; CDR3aa: CASSSGGVEETQYF
j_gene: TRBJ2-6; abundance: few; v_gene: TRBV5-1; d_gene: TRBD2; CDR3nt: TGCGCCAGCAGCTTACTAGCGATCGAAGCCAACGTCCTGACTTTC; CDR3aa: CASSLLAIEANVLTF
j_gene: TRBJ1-2; abundance: -; v_gene: TRBV10-3; d_gene: TRBD1; CDR3nt: TGTGCCATCAGTATCTCTGGGACAGGGAGTACCGGCTACACCTTC; CDR3aa: CAISISGTGSTGYTF
j_gene: TRBJ2-3; abundance: -; v_gene: TRBV7-8; d_gene: -; CDR3nt: TGTGCCAGCAGCGAGGGGTCAATAACCCAGAGGGTGCAGTATTTT; CDR3aa: CASSEGSITQRVQYF
j_gene: TRBJ2-5; abundance: -; v_gene: TRBV5-1; d_gene: -; CDR3nt: TGCGCCAGCAGCTTGGAGGGGGGGTCGGAGACCCAGTACTTC; CDR3aa: CASSLEGGSETQYF
j_gene: TRBJ2-2; abundance: -; v_gene: TRBV29-1; d_gene: -; CDR3nt: TGCAGCGTCATGTCGGGGGTCAACACCGGGGAGCTGTTTTTT; CDR3aa: CSVMSGVNTGELFF
j_gene: TRBJ2-1; abundance: -; v_gene: TRBV28; d_gene: -; CDR3nt: TGTGCCAGCAGTTATGGTGAGCAGTTCTTC; CDR3aa: CASSYGEQFF
j_gene: TRBJ1-1; abundance: -; v_gene: TRBV5-1; d_gene: -; CDR3nt: TGCGCCAGCAGCTCAGGAGTTATTAGGAACACTGAAGCTTTCTTT; CDR3aa: CASSSGVIRNTEAFF
j_gene: TRBJ2-1; abundance: -; v_gene: TRBV5-4; d_gene: TRBD2; CDR3nt: TGTGCCAGCAGCACATCCGGACTAGCGGAGCAGTTCTTC; CDR3aa: CASSTSGLAEQFF
j_gene: TRBJ2-1; abundance: -; v_gene: TRBV10-2; d_gene: TRBD2; CDR3nt: TGCGCCAGCAGCCCAGGACTAGCGGGGAGAGGTGAGCAGTTCTTC; CDR3aa: CASSPGLAGRGEQFF
j_gene: TRBJ2-1; abundance: few; v_gene: TRBV7-9; d_gene: -; CDR3nt: TGTGCCAGCAGCTCCGGTAGCGGATTTCACAATGAGCAGTTCTTC; CDR3aa: CASSSGSGFHNEQFF
j_gene: TRBJ2-3; abundance: many; v_gene: TRBV28; d_gene: -; CDR3nt: TGTGCCAGCATCCAGCCGGGGGCTGCAGATACGCAGTATTTT; CDR3aa: CASIQPGAADTQYF
j_gene: TRBJ2-5; abundance: -; v_gene: TRBV5-1; d_gene: -; CDR3nt: TGCGCCAGCAGCGAAGTAGCGGAAGAGACCCAGTACTTC; CDR3aa: CASSEVAEETQYF
j_gene: TRBJ2-5; abundance: few; v_gene: TRBV6-5; d_gene: TRBD2; CDR3nt: TGTGCCAGCAGTTACCTGACTAGCGGGCAAGAGACCCAGTACTTC; CDR3aa: CASSYLTSGQETQYF
j_gene: TRBJ2-7; abundance: -; v_gene: TRBV4-2; d_gene: -; CDR3nt: TGTGCCAGCAGCCTGGACGAGCGTTCCCACGAGCAGTACTTC; CDR3aa: CASSLDERSHEQYF
j_gene: TRBJ1-2; abundance: once; v_gene: TRBV14; d_gene: -; CDR3nt: TGTGCCAGCAGCCAAGATTCGGGTGGCTACACCTTC; CDR3aa: CASSQDSGGYTF
j_gene: TRBJ1-2; abundance: -; v_gene: TRBV4-2; d_gene: -; CDR3nt: TGTGCCAGCAGCCCCCCGATCCAAAACTATGGCTACACCTTC; CDR3aa: CASSPPIQNYGYTF
j_gene: TRBJ2-3; abundance: -; v_gene: TRBV7-9; d_gene: TRBD1; CDR3nt: TGTGCCAGCAGCTTTATGCGGGGACAGGGGCTCTCAGATACGCAGTATTTT; CDR3aa: CASSFMRGQGLSDTQYF
j_gene: TRBJ2-1; abundance: few; v_gene: TRBV6-5; d_gene: TRBD2; CDR3nt: TGTGCCAGCAGTTACCGAGCGGGAGGGAGTCGGAATGAGCAGTTCTTC; CDR3aa: CASSYRAGGSRNEQFF
j_gene: TRBJ2-2; abundance: -; v_gene: TRBV6-5; d_gene: TRBD2; CDR3nt: TGTGCCAGCAGTTGGACTAGCGGGAGAGTCGGGGAGCTGTTTTTT; CDR3aa: CASSWTSGRVGELFF
j_gene: TRBJ2-6; abundance: -; v_gene: TRBV9; d_gene: -; CDR3nt: TGTGCCAGCAGCGTATCCGGGGGAACTGGGGCCAACGTCCTGACTTTC; CDR3aa: CASSVSGGTGANVLTF
j_gene: TRBJ1-1; abundance: -; v_gene: TRBV5-1; d_gene: TRBD1; CDR3nt: TGCGCCAGCAGGACAGGGGGAATGAACACTGAAGCTTTCTTT; CDR3aa: CASRTGGMNTEAFF
j_gene: TRBJ2-4; abundance: -; v_gene: TRBV7-8; d_gene: -; CDR3nt: TGTGCCAGCAGCCAGACATCAGGGAATTACATTCAGTACTTC; CDR3aa: CASSQTSGNYIQYF
j_gene: TRBJ2-3; abundance: -; v_gene: TRBV6-5; d_gene: TRBD1; CDR3nt: TGTGCCAGCAGTGACAGGGGTGGGACGCAGTATTTT; CDR3aa: CASSDRGGTQYF
j_gene: TRBJ2-5; abundance: -; v_gene: TRBV27; d_gene: -; CDR3nt: TGTGCCAGCAGCGGCGTTCGCGAGTCAGAGACCCAGTACTTC; CDR3aa: CASSGVRESETQYF
j_gene: TRBJ2-7; abundance: -; v_gene: TRBV5-1; d_gene: TRBD2; CDR3nt: TGCGCCAGCTCGGGACTAGCGGGAGACGAGCAGTACTTC; CDR3aa: CASSGLAGDEQYF
j_gene: TRBJ2-2; abundance: few; v_gene: TRBV4-1; d_gene: -; CDR3nt: TGCGCCAGCAGCCAAGTCCACCCAGGGACCGGGGAGCTGTTTTTT; CDR3aa: CASSQVHPGTGELFF
j_gene: TRBJ2-7; abundance: -; v_gene: TRBV15; d_gene: TRBD1; CDR3nt: TGTGCCACCAGCATTGACAGGGGTCACGAGCAGTACTTC; CDR3aa: CATSIDRGHEQYF
j_gene: TRBJ2-2; abundance: -; v_gene: TRBV29-1; d_gene: TRBD1; CDR3nt: TGCAGTACGGAGGGACAGGGAACCGGGGAGCTGTTTTTT; CDR3aa: CSTEGQGTGELFF
j_gene: TRBJ2-1; abundance: few; v_gene: TRBV19; d_gene: -; CDR3nt: TGTGCCAGTAGTGTCACGATGGAGTATGAGCAGTTCTTC; CDR3aa: CASSVTMEYEQFF
j_gene: TRBJ1-1; abundance: -; v_gene: TRBV2; d_gene: TRBD1; CDR3nt: TGTGCCAGCAGTTGGGACAGGGGCGAAGCTTTCTTT; CDR3aa: CASSWDRGEAFF
j_gene: TRBJ2-7; abundance: -; v_gene: TRBV5-4; d_gene: -; CDR3nt: TGTGCCAGCAGCGTTGGCAACTACGAGCAGTACTTC; CDR3aa: CASSVGNYEQYF
j_gene: TRBJ1-5; abundance: -; v_gene: TRBV29-1; d_gene: -; CDR3nt: TGCAGCGTTCAGACAGATAGCAATCAGCCCCAGCATTTT; CDR3aa: CSVQTDSNQPQHF
j_gene: TRBJ2-7; abundance: -; v_gene: TRBV7-6; d_gene: -; CDR3nt: TGTGCCAGCACCCGGGACAATGAGGTTGAGCAGTACTTC; CDR3aa: CASTRDNEVEQYF
j_gene: TRBJ1-1; abundance: -; v_gene: TRBV5-1; d_gene: TRBD1; CDR3nt: TGCGCCAGCAGTCGAGCACAGGGGTCGGACACTGAAGCTTTCTTT; CDR3aa: CASSRAQGSDTEAFF
j_gene: TRBJ1-2; abundance: -; v_gene: TRBV7-9; d_gene: -; CDR3nt: TGTGCCAGCAGTTATACACCGGGAGGCTACACCTTC; CDR3aa: CASSYTPGGYTF
j_gene: TRBJ1-1; abundance: few; v_gene: TRBV28; d_gene: -; CDR3nt: TGTGCCAGCATCCTCCCCTCCCAAGGGAACACTGAAGCTTTCTTT; CDR3aa: CASILPSQGNTEAFF